These T cell receptor beta chains were read from a single sample in a study of STAT5B mutations in CD4+ large granular lymphocyte leukemia. Clones were read by immunoSEQ multiplex PCR, and TCRdb kept only the in-frame ones, dropping some. The data show about 38,000 clones, more than 60% seen once. The sequenced material came from CD4+ T cells from blood buffy coats. The receptor set was obtained from a human donor in good health. Both conserved end residues are part of each CDR3. Size is omitted from some rows. Given values are once, few, many or a class for expanded clones.

TRBV7-9	.	TRBJ2-3	CASSLGHTTDTQYF
TRBV19	once	TRBJ2-7	CASSINPSGGTYEQYF
TRBV9	.	TRBJ2-1	CASSVGLAGDLEQFF
TRBV5-1	.	TRBJ1-4	CASSVGPVTKLFF
TRBV20-1	.	TRBJ2-5	CSLFEQETQYF
TRBV5-1	.	TRBJ2-5	CASSLGPGGGETQYF
TRBV19	few	TRBJ2-7	CASSYRLGYEQYF
TRBV6-5	.	TRBJ2-2	CASREVQGDTGELFF
TRBV6-5	few	TRBJ1-4	CASSEQSLGEKLFF
TRBV19	.	TRBJ2-5	CASRTTRDRETQYF
TRBV5-1	.	TRBJ2-7	CASSPTAGTYEQYF
TRBV19	.	TRBJ1-1	CASISGQGAGYAEAFF